The 15 T cell receptor beta chains below all came from one sample that was sequenced in a study of T cell responses to AZD1222 COVID-19 vaccine. Sequencing used immunoSEQ multiplex PCR; TCRdb keeps in-frame clones, though not all of them. The sample has about 91,000 clones; 70% to 90% are singletons. The source was peripheral blood, collected on day 0 of AZD1222 vaccination. These receptors came from an adult in good health.

The chain links TRBV29-1 to TRBJ1-1; D is unresolved. The CDR3 consists of 11 residues. Trimming took 4 bases from V and 0 from J, leaving 3 bases between them. The germline V gene has CDR1 SQVTM and CDR2 ANQGSEA. CDR3 bases: TGCAGCGTTGGAGTGAACACTGAAGCTTTCTTT. Translating gives CSVGVNTEAFF.

The chain recombines TRBV6-5 with TRBJ1-1, with 7 bases matching TRBD1. V lost 8 bases and J lost 0; bases outside the gene matches: 3. CDR1 MNHEY and CDR2 SVGAGI come from the germline V gene. The CDR3 contains 13 residues. The CDR3 region is CASGGTVNTEAFF. The CDR3 DNA is TGTGCCAGCGGGGGGACAGTGAACACTGAAGCTTTCTTT.

The gene calls are TRBV12-3 or TRBV12-4 and TRBJ2-1; D may be TRBD2 (6 bases). Trimming took 0 bases from V and 10 from J, leaving 7 bases between them. The CDR3 runs 12 residues. The DNA of the CDR3 is TGTGCCAGCAGTTTAGCGGGGGGAGAGCAGTTCTTC. This gives the protein CASSLAGGEQFF.

J is TRBJ2-5 and V is TRBV9; the D is unclear. V was clipped by 0 bases and J by 1 base, with 10 bases between them. Per germline, CDR1 SGDLS and CDR2 YYNGEE. The CDR3 totals 15 residues. The CDR3 protein is CASSVGPSTQETQYF. The CDR3 DNA sequence: TGTGCCAGCAGCGTAGGTCCCAGCACCCAAGAGACCCAGTACTTC.

The chain carries TRBV28 and TRBJ2-1; TRBD2 matches at 7 bases. The germline V gene encodes CDR1 MDHEN and CDR2 SYDVKM. The CDR3 runs 16 residues. After removal of 6 bases from V and 7 bases from J, the junction contained 15 bases not matched to a gene. In DNA, the CDR3 is TGTGCCAGCAGCCCCCTCCGGGGGGTAGTGGGAAATGAGCAGTTCTTC. Its translation is CASSPLRGVVGNEQFF.

V and J are TRBV5-4 and TRBJ2-7; 12 nucleotides agree with TRBD2. The junction had 6 bases not matched to a gene; V was cut back by 3 bases and J by 5 bases. Germline V gives CDR1 SGHNT, CDR2 YYREEE (reference sequence). This CDR3 comprises 15 residues. CDR3 nucleotides: TGTGCCAGCAGCTCCCGGACTAGCGGGATCCACGAGCAGTACTTC. It specifies CASSSRTSGIHEQYF.

This chain connects TRBV27 to TRBJ1-1, with 9 bases that match TRBD1. Looked up from germline, CDR1 is MNHEY and CDR2 is SMNVEV (reference sequence). J was trimmed by 5 bases and V by 6 bases; bases with no gene match: 4. The CDR3 loop spans 13 amino acids. The CDR3 DNA sequence: TGTGCCAGCAGGAACAGGGGGCATACTGAAGCTTTCTTT. Its translation is CASRNRGHTEAFF.

The chain combines TRBV6-5 with TRBJ2-1; D is uncertain. Per the germline V gene, CDR1 is MNHEY and CDR2 is SVGAGI. V gave up 4 bases and J gave up 10 bases, with 14 bases separating them. The CDR3 totals 13 residues. CDR3 DNA sequence: TGTGCCAGCAGTTGGTCCAGGAGCGACGAGCAGTTCTTC. It encodes CASSWSRSDEQFF.

The CDR3 DNA is TGTGCCAGTAGTACTCCGGGAGCTAGCGGGGGGGCGGATACGCAGTATTTT. This encodes CASSTPGASGGADTQYF. The chain has TRBV19 and TRBJ2-3; TRBD2 matches at 12 bases. The CDR3 totals 17 residues. V lost 4 bases and J lost 6; bases outside the gene matches: 11. The germline gives CDR1 LNHDA, CDR2 SQIVND (reference sequence).

The chain joins TRBV5-1 to TRBJ1-1; tentative D call: TRBD1 (5 bases). Germline V gene data show CDR1 as SGHRS and CDR2 as YFSETQ. Trimming shortened V by 5 bases and J by 3 bases, and 14 bases separated the two germline ends. The CDR3 spans 14 residues. This CDR3 is CASSSGGLDTEAFF. CDR3 in DNA: TGCGCCAGCAGTTCGGGGGGATTGGACACTGAAGCTTTCTTT.

The V call is TRBV4-2, the J call TRBJ2-7; no firm D call. The ends were cut back, 0 bases at V and 6 bases at J, with 9 bases in the middle. This CDR3 has 13 amino acids. Looked up from germline, CDR1 is LGHNA and CDR2 is YNFKEQ. The CDR3 protein is CASSQDSVIEQYF. CDR3 in DNA: TGTGCCAGCAGCCAAGATTCGGTAATCGAGCAGTACTTC.

This chain joins TRBV10-1 and TRBJ2-3; maybe TRBD2 (6 bases). This CDR3 region has 13 residues. Germline V gives CDR1 WNHNN, CDR2 SYGVQD (reference sequence). V was trimmed by 7 bases and J by 4 bases, leaving 12 bases between them. The CDR3 spells CASTGEVPDTQYF. The CDR3 region has the DNA TGCGCCAGCACGGGGGAGGTCCCAGATACGCAGTATTTT.

The chain couples TRBV28 to TRBJ1-5; D gene unclear. The germline V gene has CDR1 MDHEN and CDR2 SYDVKM. CDR3 size: 13 residues. The V gene lost 8 bases and the J gene lost 0 bases, with 8 bases spanning the gap. Written as DNA, the CDR3 is TGTGCCAGCCTCCCATATAGCAATCAGCCCCAGCATTTT. As protein: CASLPYSNQPQHF.

The chain combines TRBV4-2 with TRBJ2-1; D perhaps matches TRBD1 (6 bases). CDR1 and CDR2 (germline): LGHNA, YNFKEQ. Trimming cost V 4 bases and J 3 bases, with 16 bases left between them. The CDR3 has 16 amino acids. The CDR3, as DNA: TGTGCCAGCAGCCCTGGGGTGGGGGCCAGCTACAATGAGCAGTTCTTC. Residues: CASSPGVGASYNEQFF.

J is TRBJ2-2 and V is TRBV19; D unclear. V was shortened by 5 bases and J by 0 bases, with 7 bases between the two germline ends. The germline gives CDR1 LNHDA, CDR2 SQIVND (reference sequence). The CDR3 consists of 14 residues. CDR3 amino acids: CASSGNPNTGELFF. The CDR3 DNA reads as TGTGCCAGTAGTGGGAACCCGAACACCGGGGAGCTGTTTTTT.